This T cell receptor (beta chain) was observed in a study of post-analysis software for immune sequencing data. Study-level background: The disease courses covered relapsing-remitting, secondary progressive and progressive-relapsing multiple sclerosis. Whole-study findings and limits: There was significantly lower normalized Chao1 diversity in multiple sclerosis patients than in controls. When the samples were clustered directly with F measure, those that had been prepared in the same batch showed strong co-clustering. Patients carried five TRBV segments more frequently than controls did, and TRBV5-6, TRBV5-1 and TRBV20-1 were among them.

Per germline, CDR1 MNHEY and CDR2 SMNVEV (reference sequence). This CDR3 contains 13 residues. Regarding this clonotype: Its cognate antigen is unknown. The junction departs from germline at one end; a sequencing error may be responsible.

Carried by the TCR beta cDNA libraries were unique molecular identifiers. Input of roughly 0.95 to 11 million T cells yielded some 500,000 cDNA molecules. TCRdb called the PCR reads again in MiXCR, with one record for every CDR3 protein. The sample lists fewer than 600,000 distinct CDR3 sequences; around 40% were seen once. V is TRBV27 and J is TRBJ1-2; D might be TRBD1 (6 bases). The source material was blood. The receptor comes from a girl between 10 and 17 years old with multiple sclerosis. The DNA of the CDR3 is TGTGCCAGCAGTTTCCAGGGGAGCTATAGCTACACCTTC. Its protein is CASSFQGSYSYTF.